Below, 2 T cell receptor beta chains from the same sample are listed, as sequenced in a study of graft-versus-host responses after intestinal transplantation. These receptors' targets are unknown. Clones were sequenced by immunoSEQ multiplex PCR, and TCRdb holds only the in-frame ones, with some missing. Among fewer than 95,000 clones listed, 85% to 95% were seen once. This sample comprised unstimulated CD8+ T cells sorted from spleen or lymph node cells, obtained before intestinal transplant. These receptors all stem from a human donor who received an intestinal transplant.

This CDR3 reads CAWRAGGLVNEQFF. In DNA, the CDR3 is TGTGCCTGGAGAGCGGGGGGGCTTGTCAATGAGCAGTTCTTC. The chain carries TRBV30 and TRBJ2-1; TRBD2 agrees at 10 bases. CDR3 size: 14 residues. Per the germline V gene, CDR1 is GTSNPN and CDR2 is SVGIG (reference sequence). Trimming at V came to 3 bases and at J to 6 bases, leaving 5 bases not matched to a gene.

This chain uses TRBV7-9 with TRBJ2-7; perhaps TRBD1 as D (6 bases). From germline, CDR1 is SEHNR and CDR2 FQNEAQ (reference sequence). V gave up 4 bases and J gave up 5 bases, with 18 bases separating them. There are 15 residues in the CDR3. CDR3 nucleotides: TGTGCCAGCAGCTCCCGACAGGTCCGTATGGACGAGCAGTACTTC. Its protein is CASSSRQVRMDEQYF.